The next 31 T cell receptor beta chains were all read from a single sample in a study of blood T cell repertoires in COVID-19. Measured with immunoSEQ multiplex PCR; TCRdb has only the in-frame clones, and not every one. The repertoire holds 200,000 to 250,000 clones, with 86% as singletons. Sequencing was carried out using peripheral blood. The origin of the receptors is a woman of 80 years or more with COVID-19, enrolled during active disease.

This clone was detected only a few times. CDR3 sequence (DNA): TGTGCCAGCAGGCTCCCCGCGGGCGGGGAGCTGTTTTTT. Encoded protein: CASRLPAGGELFF. J is TRBJ2-2 and V is TRBV28; tentatively, D is TRBD2 (5 bases). The CDR3 is made up of 13 amino acids. The V gene lost 6 bases and the J gene lost 7 bases, with 12 bases spanning the gap. The germline V gene has CDR1 MDHEN and CDR2 SYDVKM.

V is TRBV11-2 and J is TRBJ2-1, with TRBD2 identical over 15 bases. The ends lost 5 bases at V and 6 bases at J; junction bases unmatched: 8. CDR1 SGHAT and CDR2 FQNNGV come from the germline V gene. The CDR3 spans 17 residues. The CDR3 DNA reads as TGTGCCAGCAGCCCTAGAGGGGGACTAGCGGGGGGCAATGAGCAGTTCTTC. Its translation is CASSPRGGLAGGNEQFF. Supplemented by reference TRBV11-2 and TRBJ2-1, the full variable domain reads EAGVAQSPRYKIIEKRQSVAFWCNPISGHATLYWYQQILGQGPKLLIQFQNNGVVDDSQLPKDRFSAERLKGVDSTLKIQPAKLEDSAVYLCASSPRGGLAGGNEQFFGPGTRLTVL.

The genes are TRBV12-3 or TRBV12-4 and TRBJ2-7; D perhaps matches TRBD2 (5 bases). V lost 7 bases to trimming and J lost 0 bases, with 10 bases between them. This CDR3 comprises 13 residues. The chain's CDR3 is CASKADSSYEQYF. CDR3 nucleotide sequence: TGTGCCAGCAAAGCGGATAGCTCCTACGAGCAGTACTTC.

The V call is TRBV11-2, the J call TRBJ1-6, with 7 bases lining up with TRBD1. With V trimmed by 2 bases and J by 7 bases, 5 bases remained unmatched. CDR3 length equals 15 residues. Germline CDR1 and CDR2: SGHAT and FQNNGV. The CDR3 DNA reads as TGTGCCAGCAGCTTAATTTCGACAGGGAATTCACCCCTCCACTTT. Amino acid sequence: CASSLISTGNSPLHF.

The chain employs TRBV28 and TRBJ2-2, with D possibly being TRBD1 (5 bases). This CDR3 is 14 amino acids long. Germline CDR1 MDHEN, CDR2 SYDVKM. The ends were cut back, 7 bases at V and 0 bases at J, with 9 bases in the middle. This chain's CDR3 is CASKAGTNTGELFF. The CDR3, as DNA: TGTGCCAGCAAGGCAGGGACGAACACCGGGGAGCTGTTTTTT. Based on the CDR3 plus reference TRBV28 and TRBJ2-2, the full variable domain is DVKVTQSSRYLVKRTGEKVFLECVQDMDHENMFWYRQDPGLGLRLIYFSYDVKMKEKGDIPEGYSVSREKKERFSLILESASTNQTSMYLCASKAGTNTGELFFGEGSRLTVL.

This sequence joins TRBV30 and TRBJ1-1; D not resolved. There are 13 residues in the CDR3. The V gene lost 2 bases and the J gene lost 2 bases, with 9 bases spanning the gap. Germline V gives CDR1 GTSNPN, CDR2 SVGIG (reference sequence). CDR3 protein: CAWSQQPNTEAFF. CDR3 nucleotides: TGTGCCTGGAGTCAACAGCCAAACACTGAAGCTTTCTTT.

Here the CDR3 DNA reads TGTGCCAGCAGCCGCGAACAGGGGAGGAGCAATCAGCCCCAGCATTTT. Its protein product is CASSREQGRSNQPQHF. The rearrangement joins TRBV7-2 to TRBJ1-5; 7 nucleotides match TRBD1. Losses at the gene ends were 5 bases for V and 1 base for J; bases not matched to a gene: 8. This CDR3 is 16 amino acids long. CDR1 is SGHTA and CDR2 is FQGNSA in the germline V gene.

The gene calls are TRBV25-1 and TRBJ2-1, with a possible D match to TRBD1 (6 bases). Deletions cut 6 bases from V and 8 bases from J, with 11 bases between. This CDR3 spans 12 amino acids. Germline-derived CDR1 and CDR2 are MGHDK and SYGVNS. The CDR3 DNA follows: TGTGCCAGCAGCTTAACAGGGTATGAGCAGTTCTTC. It specifies CASSLTGYEQFF. Combining the CDR3 with reference TRBV25-1 and TRBJ2-1 gives the whole variable domain EADIYQTPRYLVIGTGKKITLECSQTMGHDKMYWYQQDPGMELHLIHYSYGVNSTEKGDLSSESTVSRIRTEHFPLTLESARPSHTSQYLCASSLTGYEQFFGPGTRLTVL.

The chain joins TRBV6-1 to TRBJ2-7; 12 nucleotides agree with TRBD2. The CDR3 covers 17 residues. The V segment lost 2 bases and the J segment 0 bases; nucleotides outside the gene matches: 5. CDR1 and CDR2 from the germline V gene are MNHNS and SASEGT. This chain's CDR3 is CASSEWLAGGPSYEQYV. The CDR3 bases are TGTGCCAGCAGTGAATGGCTAGCGGGGGGGCCCTCCTACGAGCAGTACGTC.

The sample holds a few counts of this clone. The rearrangement uses TRBV29-1 and TRBJ1-1; tentative D call: TRBD1 (5 bases). V lost 3 bases to trimming and J lost 8 bases, with 19 bases between them. CDR1 is SQVTM and CDR2 is ANQGSEA in the germline V gene. The CDR3 extends over 14 amino acids. The CDR3 DNA reads TGCAGCGTTGACTCCGGGGGAAGACAGAAGGAAGCTTTCTTT. Its translation is CSVDSGGRQKEAFF.

The CDR3 DNA sequence: TGCGCCAGCAGCGGAGGGACAGGGGCAATGAACACTGAAGCTTTCTTT. It specifies CASSGGTGAMNTEAFF. The chain has TRBV5-1 and TRBJ1-1; 10 nucleotides agree with TRBD1. The CDR3 spans 16 residues. CDR1 and CDR2 from the germline V gene are SGHRS and YFSETQ. The junction had 6 bases not matched to a gene; V was cut back by 4 bases and J by 0 bases.

This chain joins TRBV7-3 and TRBJ2-1; D perhaps matches TRBD2 (5 bases). V shed 5 bases and J shed 4 bases, with 15 bases lying between them. Germline V CDR1 and CDR2: SGHTA, FQGTGA. This CDR3 spans 15 amino acids. The CDR3, as DNA: TGTGCCAGCAGCCCCCAAGCTGGGAGTTACAATGAGCAGTTCTTC. Translation: CASSPQAGSYNEQFF.

This chain uses TRBV7-2 with TRBJ1-5, with 9 positions matching TRBD1. The CDR3 sequence is 15 residues long. V dropped 4 bases and J dropped 8; count of bases not matched to a gene: 9. The germline V gene encodes CDR1 SGHTA and CDR2 FQGNSA. The CDR3 sequence is CASSSDTGGAKPQHF. CDR3 DNA: TGTGCCAGCAGCTCTGACACAGGGGGCGCGAAGCCCCAGCATTTT. The complete variable domain, with remaining parts taken from reference TRBV7-2 and TRBJ1-5, reads GAGVSQSPSNKVTEKGKDVELRCDPISGHTALYWYRQSLGQGLEFLIYFQGNSAPDKSGLPSDRFSAERTGGSVSTLTIQRTQQEDSAVYLCASSSDTGGAKPQHFGDGTRLSIL.

The rearrangement uses TRBV19 and TRBJ1-1; 8 bases are shared with TRBD1. Germline V lookup: CDR1 LNHDA, CDR2 SQIVND (reference sequence). CDR3 length: 14 residues. V lost 6 bases, J lost 1 base, and 4 bases stayed unmatched. The CDR3: CASRGGQANTEAFF. CDR3 sequence (DNA): TGTGCCAGTAGAGGGGGACAGGCGAACACTGAAGCTTTCTTT.

This chain links TRBV19 with TRBJ1-5, with 8 positions matching TRBD1. Germline lookup yields CDR1 LNHDA and CDR2 SQIVND (reference sequence). This CDR3 is 16 amino acids long. The V and J ends lost 7 bases and 0 bases, in that order; junction bases with no gene match: 8. CDR3 amino acids: CASIDGTGYSNQPQHF. The CDR3, as DNA: TGTGCCAGTATCGACGGGACAGGTTATAGCAATCAGCCCCAGCATTTT. Combining the CDR3 with reference TRBV19 and TRBJ1-5 gives the whole variable domain DGGITQSPKYLFRKEGQNVTLSCEQNLNHDAMYWYRQDPGQGLRLIYYSQIVNDFQKGDIAEGYSVSREKKESFPLTVTSAQKNPTAFYLCASIDGTGYSNQPQHFGDGTRLSIL.

The chain carries TRBV30 and TRBJ2-7; the D gene is possibly TRBD1 (6 bases). Looked up from germline, CDR1 is GTSNPN and CDR2 is SVGIG (reference sequence). Between the trimmed V and J ends, which lost 2 bases and 2 bases, there was a span of 16 bases. CDR3 size: 15 residues. As DNA, the CDR3 is TGTGCCTGGAGTTTCAGGGGAAGGGGCACCTACGAGCAGTACTTC. Residues: CAWSFRGRGTYEQYF.

This chain links TRBV19 with TRBJ2-3; 8 nucleotides agree with TRBD2. This CDR3 contains 14 residues. The germline V gene has CDR1 LNHDA and CDR2 SQIVND (reference sequence). V gave up 7 bases and J gave up 2 bases; unmatched junction bases: 5. The CDR3 here is CASTPTSVTDTQYF. In DNA, the CDR3 is TGTGCCAGTACCCCGACTAGCGTCACAGATACGCAGTATTTT. The variable domain in full, completed from reference TRBV19 and TRBJ2-3, reads DGGITQSPKYLFRKEGQNVTLSCEQNLNHDAMYWYRQDPGQGLRLIYYSQIVNDFQKGDIAEGYSVSREKKESFPLTVTSAQKNPTAFYLCASTPTSVTDTQYFGPGTRLTVL.

The genes are TRBV6-5 and TRBJ1-1; D is perhaps TRBD1 (5 bases). Trimming shortened V by 0 bases and J by 8 bases, and 13 bases separated the two germline ends. Germline values: CDR1 MNHEY, CDR2 SVGAGI. The CDR3 runs to 14 residues. The CDR3 nucleotides are TGTGCCAGCAGTTACTCGGGGGGACGCACGGAAGCTTTCTTT. Its translation is CASSYSGGRTEAFF.

This chain joins TRBV14 and TRBJ1-5, with D maybe TRBD1 (6 bases). This CDR3 contains 13 residues. V was trimmed by 1 base and J by 10 bases, leaving 11 bases between them. Germline V lookup: CDR1 SGHDN, CDR2 FVKESK. CDR3 DNA sequence: TGTGCCAGCAGCCAAGGACAGGTTGGACCCCAGCATTTT. Encoded protein: CASSQGQVGPQHF.

The V and J genes are TRBV28 and TRBJ1-1, with 11 bases lining up with TRBD1. Trimming cost V 4 bases and J 3 bases; bases outside gene matches: 7. In germline, CDR1 is MDHEN, CDR2 SYDVKM. The length of the CDR3 is 16 residues. As DNA, the CDR3 is TGTGCCAGCAGTTACGGACAGGGGGCGTGGGACACTGAAGCTTTCTTT. It codes for CASSYGQGAWDTEAFF.

This chain uses TRBV2 with TRBJ2-2, with D possibly TRBD2 on 6 matching bases. Germline V gene lookup returns CDR1 SNHLY and CDR2 FYNNEI. The CDR3 spans 15 residues. The ends were cut back, 7 bases at V and 6 bases at J, with 18 bases in the middle. The CDR3 DNA is TGTGCCAGCAAGTTGGTAGCGGCCGCTGCCGGGGAGCTGTTTTTT. It is translated as CASKLVAAAAGELFF.

This clone was seen more than once but under ten times. The J gene is TRBJ1-2, the V gene TRBV7-8; 9 bases are shared with TRBD1. V trimming: 3 bases; J trimming: 6 bases; junction bases outside the gene matches: 5. Germline lookup yields CDR1 SGHVS and CDR2 FQNEAQ. The CDR3 has 14 amino acids. The CDR3 DNA follows: TGTGCCAGCAGCTTTCGGACAGGGGATGATGGCTACACCTTC. Residues: CASSFRTGDDGYTF.

The genes are TRBV25-1 and TRBJ1-6; D gene uncertain. The V gene's germline CDR1 is MGHDK and CDR2 SYGVNS. Trimming shortened V by 1 base and J by 10 bases, and 11 bases separated the two germline ends. CDR3 length: 14 residues. The CDR3 DNA reads as TGTGCCAGCAGTGAATCGGGCCGGGGATCACCCCTCCACTTT. This translates into CASSESGRGSPLHF.

This sequence joins TRBV6-5 and TRBJ1-2, with a weak D call TRBD1 (5 bases). The CDR3 extends over 13 amino acids. Trimming removed 0 bases at V and 8 bases at J, with 10 bases between. Per germline, CDR1 MNHEY and CDR2 SVGAGI. The CDR3 loop is CASSYSRGSGYTF. CDR3 nucleotides: TGTGCCAGCAGTTACTCAAGGGGTTCCGGCTACACCTTC.

V and J are TRBV18 and TRBJ2-3; 9 nucleotides line up with TRBD1. V gave up 2 bases and J gave up 11 bases; unmatched junction bases: 11. The length of the CDR3 is 15 residues. Per germline, CDR1 KGHSH and CDR2 LQKENI. The CDR3 nucleotides read TGTGCCAGCTCACCAATAAAGACAGGGGGAGGGAAGCAGTATTTT. Protein sequence: CASSPIKTGGGKQYF. The whole variable domain, remainder taken from reference TRBV18 and TRBJ2-3, is NAGVMQNPRHLVRRRGQEARLRCSPMKGHSHVYWYRQLPEEGLKFMVYLQKENIIDESGMPKERFSAEFPKEGPSILRIQQVVRGDSAAYFCASSPIKTGGGKQYFGPGTRLTVL.

J is TRBJ1-5 and V is TRBV28, with D possibly being TRBD1 (5 bases). Trimming left V 8 bases short and J 2 bases short, with 22 bases between. From germline, CDR1 is MDHEN and CDR2 SYDVKM. This CDR3 has 17 amino acids. Here the CDR3 DNA reads TGTGCCAGCTATGACGGGACTTTGGGTGGTCGCAATCAGCCCCAGCATTTT. This sequence encodes CASYDGTLGGRNQPQHF.

The V call is TRBV5-1, the J call TRBJ2-1, with 12 bases aligning to TRBD2. This CDR3 has 15 residues. V shed 6 bases, J shed 4 bases, and the junction held 5 bases outside the gene matches. Germline V gene sequence: CDR1 SGHRS, CDR2 YFSETQ. The CDR3 DNA reads TGCGCCAGCACCCGGACTAGCGGGGTGTACAATGAGCAGTTCTTC. Translating it yields CASTRTSGVYNEQFF.

This chain uses TRBV2 with TRBJ1-5; TRBD1 might be the D (6 bases). The ends were cut back, 8 bases at V and 2 bases at J, with 13 bases in the middle. Germline V lookup: CDR1 SNHLY, CDR2 FYNNEI. The CDR3 is 14 residues long. In DNA, the CDR3 is TGTGCCAGCCGAACAGGGTCGGGCAATCAGCCCCAGCATTTT. It codes for CASRTGSGNQPQHF.

The chain has TRBV10-3 and TRBJ2-5; 8 bases map to TRBD2. V lost 4 bases to trimming and J lost 2 bases; unmatched junction nucleotides: 6. This CDR3 has 15 residues. CDR1 is ENHRY, CDR2 SYGVKD, per germline. In DNA, the CDR3 is TGTGCCATCAGTGGCGGGACTAGGGAACAAGAGACCCAGTACTTC. It yields the protein CAISGGTREQETQYF.

The J gene is TRBJ1-6, the V gene TRBV28; a possible D gene is TRBD1 (6 bases). The CDR3 consists of 11 residues. From germline, CDR1 is MDHEN and CDR2 SYDVKM. V lost 6 bases and J lost 14, with 11 bases in between. CDR3 nucleotides: TGTGCCAGCAGGGGGGCCGCGGCCCTCCACTTT. The encoded protein is CASRGAAALHF.

This sequence joins TRBV7-2 and TRBJ1-2; 10 bases are a match to TRBD1. Germline CDR1 is SGHTA and CDR2 is FQGNSA. The ends lost 4 bases at V and 4 bases at J; junction bases unmatched: 3. CDR3 size: 14 residues. The CDR3 spells CASSWDRGSYGYTF. The CDR3 nucleotides are TGTGCCAGCAGCTGGGACAGGGGTAGCTATGGCTACACCTTC. The full variable domain, with the rest looked up from reference TRBV7-2 and TRBJ1-2, is GAGVSQSPSNKVTEKGKDVELRCDPISGHTALYWYRQSLGQGLEFLIYFQGNSAPDKSGLPSDRFSAERTGGSVSTLTIQRTQQEDSAVYLCASSWDRGSYGYTFGSGTRLTVV.